These T cell receptor beta chains were read from a single sample in a study of blood T cells in healthy people across ages. TCRdb used MiXCR to reprocess the 5' RACE reads, holding one entry per CDR3 protein. The sample shows about 1.4 million distinct CDR3 sequences, approximately 59% of them seen only once. Specimen: blood. These receptors were taken from a man aged 18-30 years in good health. The CDR3 runs from the conserved cysteine through the conserved F or W. D genes are given only for firm matches. Not all rows give a size; the values are once, few, many and, for expanded clones, a class.

clone_size,v_call,d_call,j_call,cdr3_nt,cdr3_aa
.,TRBV5-1,.,TRBJ2-3,TGCGCCAGCAGCTTGGATTATGTGGCAGGGGCAAGTGGAGATACGCAGTATTTT,CASSLDYVAGASGDTQYF
.,TRBV5-1,.,TRBJ1-2,TGCGCCAGCAGCTTGATTTCGGGGGCGGATGGCTACACCTTC,CASSLISGADGYTF
.,TRBV7-9,TRBD2,TRBJ2-7,TGTGCCAGCAGCCGCCAACTAGCGGGACCTTCCTACGAGCAGTACTTC,CASSRQLAGPSYEQYF
.,TRBV20-1,TRBD2,TRBJ2-2,TGCAGTGCTAGAGATGGGGCACGGGGGGAAACCGGGGAGCTGTTTTTT,CSARDGARGETGELFF
.,TRBV20-1,.,TRBJ2-1,TGCAGTGAGGGCAGGGGGGGTGCTGAGCAGTTCTTC,CSEGRGGAEQFF
.,TRBV4-1,TRBD2,TRBJ2-4,TGCGCCAGCAGCCAAGCCCCCGGACTAGAGTCGTCGAGGAACATTCAGTACTTC,CASSQAPGLESSRNIQYF
.,TRBV12-3/TRBV12-4,.,TRBJ1-5,TGTGCCAGCAGTGACGTCCTATATGGGGGCAATCAGCCCCAGCATTTT,CASSDVLYGGNQPQHF
.,TRBV12-3/TRBV12-4,.,TRBJ1-1,TGTGCCAGCAGTTTCCGGGTCGGGCTTAACCGAGAAAACACTGAAGCTTTCTTT,CASSFRVGLNRENTEAFF
few,TRBV7-2,.,TRBJ2-7,TGTGCCAGCAGTCTTCTTATAGGAGGGACGGTCTCCTACGAGCAGTACTTC,CASSLLIGGTVSYEQYF
.,TRBV5-1,.,TRBJ2-7,TGCGCCAGCAGCGTATACCGGGACACTCCCTACGAGCAGTACTTC,CASSVYRDTPYEQYF
.,TRBV2,TRBD1,TRBJ2-4,TGTGCCAGCAGCCGGACAGGGCAAAACATTCAGTACTTC,CASSRTGQNIQYF
once,TRBV20-1,.,TRBJ2-3,TGCAGTGCTAGAAAGGGAATCAGCACAGATACGCAGTATTTT,CSARKGISTDTQYF
.,TRBV30,.,TRBJ1-1,TGTGCCTGGAGTGTACGGGATCGCTTTGTGAACACTGAAGCTTTCTTT,CAWSVRDRFVNTEAFF
.,TRBV27,.,TRBJ1-5,TGTGCCGGCAGTTTAACCCCAGAACAGCCCCAGCATTTT,CAGSLTPEQPQHF
.,TRBV7-9,TRBD2,TRBJ2-3,TGTGCCAGCAGACGGCCGGGACTAGAAGGTGAAGCAGATACGCAGTATTTT,CASRRPGLEGEADTQYF
.,TRBV6-6,.,TRBJ2-3,TGTGCCAGCAGTTACGCAAAAGATACGCAGTATTTT,CASSYAKDTQYF
few,TRBV7-2,.,TRBJ1-5,TGTGCCAGCAGCTTAGTCCAGGACCGGGGTCCCCAGCATTTT,CASSLVQDRGPQHF
.,TRBV20-1,.,TRBJ2-1,TGCAGTGCTAGAGAGATTAAGGGGATTTACAATGAGCAGTTCTTC,CSAREIKGIYNEQFF
many,TRBV12-3/TRBV12-4,.,TRBJ2-7,TGTGCCAGCAGTTTACCAGGGTACGAGCAGTACTTC,CASSLPGYEQYF
once,TRBV11-2,.,TRBJ2-1,TGTGCCAGCAGCTACCGCTTGGGGGAGGCGGTCTACAATGAGCAGTTCTTC,CASSYRLGEAVYNEQFF